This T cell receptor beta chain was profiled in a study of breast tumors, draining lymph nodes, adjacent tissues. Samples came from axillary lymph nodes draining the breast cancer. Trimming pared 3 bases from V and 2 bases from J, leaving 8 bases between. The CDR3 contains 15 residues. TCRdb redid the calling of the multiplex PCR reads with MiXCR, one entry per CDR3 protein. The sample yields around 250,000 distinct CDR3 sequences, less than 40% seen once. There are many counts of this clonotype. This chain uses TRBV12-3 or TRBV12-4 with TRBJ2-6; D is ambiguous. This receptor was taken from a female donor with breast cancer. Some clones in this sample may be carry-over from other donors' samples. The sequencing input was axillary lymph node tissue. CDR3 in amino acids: CASSFYRTGANVLTF. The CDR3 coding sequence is TGTGCCAGCAGTTTCTATCGGACTGGGGCCAACGTCCTGACTTTC.